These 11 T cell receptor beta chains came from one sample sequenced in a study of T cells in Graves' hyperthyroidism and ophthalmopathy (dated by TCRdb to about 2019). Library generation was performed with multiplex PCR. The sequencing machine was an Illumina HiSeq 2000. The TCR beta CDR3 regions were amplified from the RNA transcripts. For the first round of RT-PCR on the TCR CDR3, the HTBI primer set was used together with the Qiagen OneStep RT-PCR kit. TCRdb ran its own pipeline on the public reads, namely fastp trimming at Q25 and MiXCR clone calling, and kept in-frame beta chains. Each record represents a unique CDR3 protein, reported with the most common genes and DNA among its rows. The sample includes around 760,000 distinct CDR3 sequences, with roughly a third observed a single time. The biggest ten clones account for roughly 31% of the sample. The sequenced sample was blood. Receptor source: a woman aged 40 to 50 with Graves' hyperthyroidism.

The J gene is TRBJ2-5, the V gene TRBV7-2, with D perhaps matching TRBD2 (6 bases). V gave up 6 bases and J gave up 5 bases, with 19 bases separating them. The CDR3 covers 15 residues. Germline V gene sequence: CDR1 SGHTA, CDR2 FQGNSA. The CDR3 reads CASRPTTGAGETQYF. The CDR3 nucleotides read TGTGCCAGCAGACCGACTACCGGGGCGGGGGAGACCCAGTACTTC.

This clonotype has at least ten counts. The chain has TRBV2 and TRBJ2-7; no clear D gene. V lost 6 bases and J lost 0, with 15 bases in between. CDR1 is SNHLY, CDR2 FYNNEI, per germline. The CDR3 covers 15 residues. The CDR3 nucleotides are TGTGCCAGCAGGCGCGCGCCAGCTTCCTCCTACGAGCAGTACTTC. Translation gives CASRRAPASSYEQYF. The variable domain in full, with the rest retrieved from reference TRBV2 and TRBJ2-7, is EPEVTQTPSHQVTQMGQEVILRCVPISNHLYFYWYRQILGQKVEFLVSFYNNEISEKSEIFDDQFSVERPDGSNFTLKIRSTKLEDSAMYFCASRRAPASSYEQYFGPGTRLTVT.

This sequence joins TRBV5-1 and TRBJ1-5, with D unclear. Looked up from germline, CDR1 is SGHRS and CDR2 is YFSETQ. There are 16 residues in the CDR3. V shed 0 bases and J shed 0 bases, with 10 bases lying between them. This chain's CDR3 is CASSLEQSDSNQPQHF. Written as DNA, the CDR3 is TGCGCCAGCAGCTTGGAACAGTCAGATAGCAATCAGCCCCAGCATTTT.

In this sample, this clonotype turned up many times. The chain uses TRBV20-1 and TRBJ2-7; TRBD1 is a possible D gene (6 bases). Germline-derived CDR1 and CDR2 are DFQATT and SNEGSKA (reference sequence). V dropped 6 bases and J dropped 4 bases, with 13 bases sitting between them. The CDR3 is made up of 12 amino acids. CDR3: CSAPSQGYEQYF. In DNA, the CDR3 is TGCAGTGCCCCGTCACAGGGATACGAGCAGTACTTC.

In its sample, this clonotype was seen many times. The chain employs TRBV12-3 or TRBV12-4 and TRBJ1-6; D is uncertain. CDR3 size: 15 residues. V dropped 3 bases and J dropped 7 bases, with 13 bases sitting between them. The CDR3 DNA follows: TGTGCCAGCAGTTTTCGTGGGCAGCCGAATTCACCCCTCCACTTT. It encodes CASSFRGQPNSPLHF.

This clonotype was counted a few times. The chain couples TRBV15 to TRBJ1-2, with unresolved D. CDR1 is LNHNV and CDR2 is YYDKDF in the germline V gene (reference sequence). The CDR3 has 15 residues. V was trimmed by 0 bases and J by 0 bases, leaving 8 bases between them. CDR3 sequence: CATSRERTSNYGYTF. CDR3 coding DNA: TGTGCCACCAGCAGAGAGCGCACATCTAACTATGGCTACACCTTC.

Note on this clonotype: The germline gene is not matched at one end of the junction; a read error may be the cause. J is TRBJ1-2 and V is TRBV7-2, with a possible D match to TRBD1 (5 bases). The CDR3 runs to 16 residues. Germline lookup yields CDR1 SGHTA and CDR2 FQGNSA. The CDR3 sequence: CASSDGTGSPGYGYTF. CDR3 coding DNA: TGCGCCAGCAGCGACGGGACCGGAAGCCCTGGGTATGGCTACACCTTC.

DNA of the CDR3: TGCGCCAGCAGCTTGTCTAGTGCCCTCGAGCAGTACTTC. Its translation: CASSLSSALEQYF. V gene TRBV5-1 combines with J gene TRBJ2-7; D call uncertain. The CDR3 has 13 residues. Per germline, CDR1 SGHRS and CDR2 YFSETQ. V was trimmed by 1 base and J by 6 bases, leaving 11 bases between them.

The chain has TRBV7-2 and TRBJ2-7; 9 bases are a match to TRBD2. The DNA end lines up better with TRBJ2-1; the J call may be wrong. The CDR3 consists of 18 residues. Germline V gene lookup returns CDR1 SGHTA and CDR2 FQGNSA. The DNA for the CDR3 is TGTGCCAGCACCCCCGGGGCTACCTTAGCGGGGGCATTCAATGAGCAGTTCTTC. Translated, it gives CASTPGATLAGAFNEQFF.

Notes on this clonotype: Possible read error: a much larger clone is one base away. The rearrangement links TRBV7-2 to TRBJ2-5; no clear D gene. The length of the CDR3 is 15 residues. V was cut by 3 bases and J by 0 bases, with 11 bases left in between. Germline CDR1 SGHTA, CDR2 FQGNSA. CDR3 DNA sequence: TGTGCCAGCAGCTTCCTTCCCCGGGACCAAGAGACCCAGTACTTC. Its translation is CASSFLPRDQETQYF. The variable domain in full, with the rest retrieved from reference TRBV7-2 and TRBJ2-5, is GAGVSQSPSNKVTEKGKDVELRCDPISGHTALYWYRQSLGQGLEFLIYFQGNSAPDKSGLPSDRFSAERTGGSVSTLTIQRTQQEDSAVYLCASSFLPRDQETQYFGPGTRLLVL.

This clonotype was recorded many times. As DNA, the CDR3 is TGTGCCAGCAGCGTGGGGGACGGTTATGGCTACACCTTC. It is translated as CASSVGDGYGYTF. The chain combines TRBV11-2 with TRBJ1-2, with TRBD1 as a possible D gene (5 bases). V lost 5 bases to trimming and J lost 5 bases, with 12 bases between them. The CDR3 sequence is 13 residues long. Looked up from germline, CDR1 is SGHAT and CDR2 is FQNNGV.